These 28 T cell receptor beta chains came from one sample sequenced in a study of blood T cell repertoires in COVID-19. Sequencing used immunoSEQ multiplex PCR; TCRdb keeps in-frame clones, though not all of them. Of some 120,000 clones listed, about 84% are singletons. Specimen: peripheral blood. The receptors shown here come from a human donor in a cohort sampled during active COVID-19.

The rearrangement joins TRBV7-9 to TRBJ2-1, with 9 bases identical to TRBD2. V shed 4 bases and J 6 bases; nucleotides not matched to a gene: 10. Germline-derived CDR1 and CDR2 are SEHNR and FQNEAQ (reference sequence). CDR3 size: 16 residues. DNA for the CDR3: TGTGCCAGCAGCTGGGGACTAGCATCCATCCCCAATGAGCAGTTCTTC. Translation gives CASSWGLASIPNEQFF. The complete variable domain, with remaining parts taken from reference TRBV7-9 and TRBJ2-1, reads DTGVSQNPRHKITKRGQNVTFRCDPISEHNRLYWYRQTLGQGPEFLTYFQNEAQLEKSRLLSDRFSAERPKGSFSTLEIQRTEQGDSAMYLCASSWGLASIPNEQFFGPGTRLTVL.

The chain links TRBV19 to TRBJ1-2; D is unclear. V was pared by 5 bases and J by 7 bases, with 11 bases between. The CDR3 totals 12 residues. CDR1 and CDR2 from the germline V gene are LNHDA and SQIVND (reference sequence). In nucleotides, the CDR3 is TGTGCCAGTAGTCCCCTGAGTGGTGGCTACACCTTC. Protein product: CASSPLSGGYTF.

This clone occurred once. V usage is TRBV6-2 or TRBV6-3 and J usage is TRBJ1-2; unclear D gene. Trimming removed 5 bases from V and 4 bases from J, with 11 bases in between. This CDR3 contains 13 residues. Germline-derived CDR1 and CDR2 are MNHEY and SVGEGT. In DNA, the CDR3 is TGTGCCAGCAGTCCAGGAAAGCTCTATGGCTACACCTTC. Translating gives CASSPGKLYGYTF.

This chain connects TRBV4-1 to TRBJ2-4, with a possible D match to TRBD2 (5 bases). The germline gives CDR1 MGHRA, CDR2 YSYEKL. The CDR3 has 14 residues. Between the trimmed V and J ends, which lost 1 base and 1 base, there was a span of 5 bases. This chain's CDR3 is CASSQGEAKNIQYF. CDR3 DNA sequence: TGCGCCAGCAGCCAAGGGGAGGCCAAAAACATTCAGTACTTC.

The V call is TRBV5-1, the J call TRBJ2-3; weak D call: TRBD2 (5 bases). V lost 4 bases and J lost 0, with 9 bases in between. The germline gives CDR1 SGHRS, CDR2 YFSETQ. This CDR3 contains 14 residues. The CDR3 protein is CASSPSHSTDTQYF. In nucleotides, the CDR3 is TGCGCCAGCAGCCCTAGCCATAGCACAGATACGCAGTATTTT.

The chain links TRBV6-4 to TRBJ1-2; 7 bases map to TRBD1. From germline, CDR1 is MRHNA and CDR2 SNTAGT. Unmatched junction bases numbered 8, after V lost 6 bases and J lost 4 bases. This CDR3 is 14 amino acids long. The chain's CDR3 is CASRRDSTSYGYTF. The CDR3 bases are TGTGCCAGCAGGAGGGACAGTACCTCCTATGGCTACACCTTC.

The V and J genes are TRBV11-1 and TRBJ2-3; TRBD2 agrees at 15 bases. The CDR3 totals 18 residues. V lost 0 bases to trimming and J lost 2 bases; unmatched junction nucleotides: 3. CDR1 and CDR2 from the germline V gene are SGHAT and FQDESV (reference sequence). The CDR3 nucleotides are TGTGCCAGCAGCTTAGCGGGGACTAGCGGGAGGTCCACAGATACGCAGTATTTT. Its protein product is CASSLAGTSGRSTDTQYF.

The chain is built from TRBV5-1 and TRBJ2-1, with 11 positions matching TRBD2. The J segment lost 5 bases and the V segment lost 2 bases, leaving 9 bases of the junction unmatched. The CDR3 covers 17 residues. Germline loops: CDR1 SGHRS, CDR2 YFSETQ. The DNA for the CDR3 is TGCGCCAGCAGCTTCGGGGGACTAGCGGCGGTTGACAATGAGCAGTTCTTC. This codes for CASSFGGLAAVDNEQFF.

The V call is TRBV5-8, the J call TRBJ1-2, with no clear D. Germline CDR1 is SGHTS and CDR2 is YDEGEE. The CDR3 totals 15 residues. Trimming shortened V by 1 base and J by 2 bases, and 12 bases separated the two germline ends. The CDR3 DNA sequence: TGTGCCAGCAGCTTGAAGTCAACAGCAAACTATGGCTACACCTTC. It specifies CASSLKSTANYGYTF.

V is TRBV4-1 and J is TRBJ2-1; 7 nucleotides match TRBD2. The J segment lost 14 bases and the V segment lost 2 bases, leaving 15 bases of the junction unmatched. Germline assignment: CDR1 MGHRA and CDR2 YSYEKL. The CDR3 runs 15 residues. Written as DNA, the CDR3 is TGCGCCAGCAGCCAACGGGGTGGACTAGTGGGGCTAAAGTTCTTC. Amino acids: CASSQRGGLVGLKFF.

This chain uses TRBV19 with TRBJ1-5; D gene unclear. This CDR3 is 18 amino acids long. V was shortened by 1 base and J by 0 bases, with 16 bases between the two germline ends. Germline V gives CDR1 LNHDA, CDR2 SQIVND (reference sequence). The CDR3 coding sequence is TGTGCCAGTAGTATAGTCCCACAATCGCTGCATAGCAATCAGCCCCAGCATTTT. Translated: CASSIVPQSLHSNQPQHF.

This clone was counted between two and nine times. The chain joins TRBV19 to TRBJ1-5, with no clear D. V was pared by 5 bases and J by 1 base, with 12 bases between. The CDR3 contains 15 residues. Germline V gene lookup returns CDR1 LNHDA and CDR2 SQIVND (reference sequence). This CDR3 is CASSFLAGSNQPQHF. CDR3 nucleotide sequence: TGTGCCAGTAGTTTTTTGGCTGGCAGCAATCAGCCCCAGCATTTT.

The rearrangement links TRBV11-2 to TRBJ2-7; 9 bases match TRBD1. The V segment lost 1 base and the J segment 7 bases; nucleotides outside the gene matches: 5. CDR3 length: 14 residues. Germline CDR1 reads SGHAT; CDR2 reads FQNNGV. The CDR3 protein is CASSLGTGAREQYF. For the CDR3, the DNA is TGTGCCAGCAGCTTAGGGACAGGGGCCAGGGAGCAGTACTTC.

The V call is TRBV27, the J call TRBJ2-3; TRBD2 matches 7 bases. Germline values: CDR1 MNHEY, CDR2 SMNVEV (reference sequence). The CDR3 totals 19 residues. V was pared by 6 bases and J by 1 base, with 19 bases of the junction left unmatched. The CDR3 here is CASRDRGRVPHKGTDTQYF. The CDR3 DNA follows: TGTGCCAGCAGGGATAGAGGGAGGGTACCCCATAAGGGCACAGATACGCAGTATTTT.

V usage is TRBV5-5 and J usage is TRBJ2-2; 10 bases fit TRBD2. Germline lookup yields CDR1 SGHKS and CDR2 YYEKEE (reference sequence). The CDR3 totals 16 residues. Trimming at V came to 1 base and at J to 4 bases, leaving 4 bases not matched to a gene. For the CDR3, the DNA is TGTGCCAGCAGCTTGAGGCTAGCGGGAGTCACCGGGGAGCTGTTTTTT. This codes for CASSLRLAGVTGELFF.

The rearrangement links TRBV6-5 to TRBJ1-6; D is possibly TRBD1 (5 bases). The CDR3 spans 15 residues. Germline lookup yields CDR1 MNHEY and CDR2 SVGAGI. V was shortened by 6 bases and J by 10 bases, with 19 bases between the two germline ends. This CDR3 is CASRIPGTTGSPLHF. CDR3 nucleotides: TGTGCCAGCAGAATCCCCGGGACTACAGGATCACCCCTCCACTTT.

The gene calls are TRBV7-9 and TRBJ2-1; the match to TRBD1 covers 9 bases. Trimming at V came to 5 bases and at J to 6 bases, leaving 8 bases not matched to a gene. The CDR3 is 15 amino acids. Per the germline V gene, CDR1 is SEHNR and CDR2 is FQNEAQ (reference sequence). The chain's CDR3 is CASSGLGQGGNEQFF. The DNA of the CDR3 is TGTGCCAGCAGCGGCCTGGGACAGGGAGGCAATGAGCAGTTCTTC.

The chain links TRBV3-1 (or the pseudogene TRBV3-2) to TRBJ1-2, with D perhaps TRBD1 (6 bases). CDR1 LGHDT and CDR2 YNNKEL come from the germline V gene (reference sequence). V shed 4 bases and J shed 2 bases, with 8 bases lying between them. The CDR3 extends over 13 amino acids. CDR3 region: CASSRQVNYGYTF. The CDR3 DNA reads TGTGCCAGCAGCCGACAGGTGAACTATGGCTACACCTTC.

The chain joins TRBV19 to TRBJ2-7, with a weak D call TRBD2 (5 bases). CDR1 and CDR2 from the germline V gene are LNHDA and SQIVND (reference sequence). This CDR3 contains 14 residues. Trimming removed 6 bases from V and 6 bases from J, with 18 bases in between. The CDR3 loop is CASSLDYPPGEQYF. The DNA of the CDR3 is TGTGCCAGTAGCCTTGACTACCCCCCGGGCGAGCAGTACTTC.

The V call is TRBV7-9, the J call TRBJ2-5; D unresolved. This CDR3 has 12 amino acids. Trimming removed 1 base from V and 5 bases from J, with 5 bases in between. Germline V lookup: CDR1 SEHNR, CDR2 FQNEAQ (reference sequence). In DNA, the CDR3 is TGTGCCAGCAGCTTAGACTGGGAGACCCAGTACTTC. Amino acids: CASSLDWETQYF.

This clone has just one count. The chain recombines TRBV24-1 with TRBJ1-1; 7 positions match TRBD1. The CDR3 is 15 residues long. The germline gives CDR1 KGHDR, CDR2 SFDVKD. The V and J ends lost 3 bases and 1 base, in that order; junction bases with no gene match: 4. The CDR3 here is CATSDPRTGNTEAFF. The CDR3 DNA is TGTGCCACCAGTGATCCCAGGACAGGGAACACTGAAGCTTTCTTT.

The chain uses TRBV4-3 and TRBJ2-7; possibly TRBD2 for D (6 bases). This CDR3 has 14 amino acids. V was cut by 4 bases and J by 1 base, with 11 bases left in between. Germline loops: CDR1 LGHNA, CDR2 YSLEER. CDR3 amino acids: CASSLKAGSYEQYF. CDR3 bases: TGCGCCAGCAGCCTTAAGGCGGGGTCCTACGAGCAGTACTTC.

This chain's CDR3 is CASTGLRATGELFF. CDR3 in DNA: TGTGCCAGCACTGGACTGCGGGCCACCGGGGAGCTGTTTTTT. The rearrangement joins TRBV6-5 to TRBJ2-2; D is perhaps TRBD2 (5 bases). Germline V CDR1 and CDR2: MNHEY, SVGAGI. With 7 bases removed from V and 4 bases from J, the gap between germline ends came to 13 bases. The CDR3 is made up of 14 amino acids.

CDR3 DNA: TGTGCCAGCAGCGACAGGGGGTGGTACGAGCAGTACTTC. Protein product: CASSDRGWYEQYF. The J gene is TRBJ2-7, the V gene TRBV12-3 or TRBV12-4; 9 bases are shared with TRBD1. This CDR3 is built from 13 residues. The junction had 4 bases not matched to a gene; V was cut back by 6 bases and J by 4 bases.

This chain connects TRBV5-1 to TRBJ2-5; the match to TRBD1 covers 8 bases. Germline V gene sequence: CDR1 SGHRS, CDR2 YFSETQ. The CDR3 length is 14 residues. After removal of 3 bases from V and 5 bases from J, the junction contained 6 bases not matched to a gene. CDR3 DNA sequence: TGCGCCAGCAGCTCCCGGACAGGGTCGGAGACCCAGTACTTC. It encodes CASSSRTGSETQYF.

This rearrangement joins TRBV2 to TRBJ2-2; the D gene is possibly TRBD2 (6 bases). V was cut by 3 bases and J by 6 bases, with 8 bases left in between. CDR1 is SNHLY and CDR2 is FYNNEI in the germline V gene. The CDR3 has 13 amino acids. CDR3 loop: CASSETRSGELFF. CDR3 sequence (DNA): TGTGCCAGCAGTGAGACTAGATCCGGGGAGCTGTTTTTT.

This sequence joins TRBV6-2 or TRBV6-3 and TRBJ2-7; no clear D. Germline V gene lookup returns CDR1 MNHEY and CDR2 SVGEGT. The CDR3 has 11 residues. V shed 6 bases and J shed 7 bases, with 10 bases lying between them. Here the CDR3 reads CASSSRLEQYF. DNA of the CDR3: TGTGCCAGCAGCTCCCGTTTGGAGCAGTACTTC.

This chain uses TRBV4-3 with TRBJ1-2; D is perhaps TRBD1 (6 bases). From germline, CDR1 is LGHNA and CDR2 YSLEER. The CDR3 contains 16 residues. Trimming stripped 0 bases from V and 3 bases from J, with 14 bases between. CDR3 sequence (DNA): TGCGCCAGCAGCCAAGATCCCAGGGGCGTAGACTATGGCTACACCTTC. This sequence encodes CASSQDPRGVDYGYTF.